These T cell receptor beta chains were read from a single sample in a study of post-analysis software for immune sequencing data. Via MiXCR, TCRdb re-called the PCR reads, giving one row per CDR3 protein. The repertoire consists of around 700,000 distinct CDR3 sequences, with 55% to 70% occurring once and the leading ten covering about 11%. The sample comprised blood. Receptors originate from a girl aged 2 to 10 with multiple sclerosis. Both conserved end residues are part of each CDR3. A D gene is named only where the DNA matches it firmly. Clone size is shown for a subset of rows, as once, few, many or a class of expanded clone.

d_gene	j_gene	v_gene	abundance	CDR3aa	CDR3nt
.	TRBJ1-1	TRBV5-1	once	CASSLGVGTANEAFF	TGCGCCAGCAGCTTGGGAGTTGGGACTGCTAATGAAGCTTTCTTT
.	TRBJ2-1	TRBV5-1	.	CASSFPGAVGNEQFF	TGCGCCAGCAGCTTCCCCGGGGCGGTTGGTAATGAGCAGTTCTTC
.	TRBJ2-7	TRBV20-1	.	CSAIASSAFFYEQYF	TGCAGTGCTATCGCCTCGAGCGCCTTTTTCTACGAGCAGTACTTC
.	TRBJ1-2	TRBV12-3/TRBV12-4	few	CASRLQGTYGYTF	TGTGCCAGCAGATTACAGGGCACCTATGGCTACACCTTC
.	TRBJ2-1	TRBV20-1	.	CSARIQAIANEQFF	TGCAGTGCTAGAATCCAGGCCATCGCCAATGAGCAGTTCTTC
.	TRBJ1-2	TRBV13	.	CASSTKIQGLYGYTF	TGTGCCAGCAGCACGAAAATACAGGGTCTCTATGGCTACACCTTC
.	TRBJ1-5	TRBV10-2	.	CASSPQGPFGPQHF	TGCGCCAGCAGTCCACAGGGCCCGTTTGGGCCCCAGCATTTT
TRBD1	TRBJ1-1	TRBV5-1	few	CASSQTGQVNTEAFF	TGCGCCAGCAGCCAGACCGGACAGGTGAACACTGAAGCTTTCTTT
.	TRBJ2-7	TRBV6-1	.	CASSEGPGLYEQYF	TGTGCCAGCAGTGAAGGGCCGGGTCTCTACGAGCAGTACTTC
TRBD1	TRBJ1-1	TRBV4-3	.	CASSLILFRGRGTEAFF	TGCGCCAGCAGCCTAATCCTTTTCAGGGGGCGCGGCACTGAAGCTTTCTTT
.	TRBJ1-6	TRBV6-6	.	CASSYGQGQSPLHF	TGTGCCAGCAGTTACGGGCAGGGGCAATCACCCCTCCACTTT
.	TRBJ2-3	TRBV27	.	CAASPPSTDTQYF	TGTGCCGCATCACCCCCTAGCACAGATACGCAGTATTTT
.	TRBJ2-1	TRBV4-2	.	CASSQDVEEQFF	TGTGCCAGCAGCCAAGACGTGGAGGAGCAGTTCTTC
TRBD2	TRBJ2-3	TRBV20-1	.	CSAYLAGGPTSSTDTQYF	TGCAGTGCTTACCTAGCGGGGGGCCCTACTTCTAGCACAGATACGCAGTATTTT
TRBD2	TRBJ2-3	TRBV7-2	.	CASSQGLAGGEDTQYF	TGTGCCAGCAGCCAGGGACTAGCGGGAGGTGAAGATACGCAGTATTTT
TRBD1	TRBJ1-5	TRBV6-6	.	CASNSGTGHNQPQHF	TGTGCCAGCAACTCAGGGACAGGGCACAATCAGCCCCAGCATTTT
TRBD1	TRBJ2-7	TRBV5-1	few	CASSSTGVDYEQYF	TGCGCCAGCAGCTCTACAGGGGTTGACTACGAGCAGTACTTC
.	TRBJ1-5	TRBV27	.	CASSPFPDNQPQHF	TGTGCCAGCAGTCCATTTCCCGACAATCAGCCCCAGCATTTT
.	TRBJ1-1	TRBV27	.	CASSLTGFVTEAFF	TGTGCCAGCAGTTTAACAGGGTTTGTCACTGAAGCTTTCTTT
.	TRBJ2-5	TRBV19	few	CASSMQGIETQYF	TGTGCCAGTAGTATGCAGGGGATCGAGACCCAGTACTTC
.	TRBJ1-1	TRBV7-2	.	CASSFTSAGVTEAFF	TGTGCCAGCAGCTTTACGTCCGCAGGGGTAACTGAAGCTTTCTTT
.	TRBJ2-5	TRBV7-9	.	CASSVREYQETQYF	TGTGCCAGCAGCGTCCGGGAGTACCAAGAGACCCAGTACTTC
TRBD2	TRBJ2-5	TRBV4-1	.	CASSQVAGGPGETQYF	TGCGCCAGCAGCCAAGTAGCGGGAGGGCCTGGAGAGACCCAGTACTTC
.	TRBJ2-1	TRBV13	few	CASSFSLGPYNEQFF	TGTGCCAGCAGCTTCTCTCTGGGACCATACAATGAGCAGTTCTTC
TRBD1	TRBJ1-2	TRBV29-1	many	CSVEDSGGGYTF	TGCAGCGTTGAAGATTCAGGGGGTGGCTACACCTTC
.	TRBJ1-2	TRBV7-9	.	CASSIGGSYGYTF	TGTGCCAGCAGCATCGGGGGGAGCTATGGCTACACCTTC
.	TRBJ2-1	TRBV20-1	.	CSARDPWGDSYNEQFF	TGCAGTGCTAGAGATCCATGGGGGGATTCGTACAATGAGCAGTTCTTC
.	TRBJ2-5	TRBV4-3	.	CASSQGRSGVETQYF	TGCGCCAGCAGCCAAGGTCGGTCGGGGGTAGAGACCCAGTACTTC
.	TRBJ2-3	TRBV12-3/TRBV12-4	few	CASSPRETRTDTQYF	TGTGCCAGCAGCCCACGGGAGACACGCACAGATACGCAGTATTTT
.	TRBJ2-3	TRBV6-5	few	CASRLKGTDTQYF	TGTGCCAGCAGGTTGAAGGGGACAGATACGCAGTATTTT
TRBD2	TRBJ2-1	TRBV10-3	.	CAISEGGGAYNEQFF	TGTGCCATCAGTGAAGGCGGGGGAGCCTACAATGAACAGTTCTTC
.	TRBJ2-7	TRBV29-1	.	CSVEHERSYEQYF	TGCAGCGTTGAGCACGAGCGGTCCTACGAGCAGTACTTC
TRBD1	TRBJ2-7	TRBV7-2	few	CASSLYQGVAYEQYF	TGTGCCAGCAGCTTATACCAGGGGGTAGCCTACGAGCAGTACTTC
TRBD2	TRBJ2-3	TRBV20-1	.	CSASGWGGEQTDTQYF	TGCAGTGCTAGTGGCTGGGGGGGAGAGCAGACAGATACGCAGTATTTT
TRBD2	TRBJ2-1	TRBV5-1	.	CASSIWTSGTQERFF	TGCGCCAGCAGCATATGGACTAGCGGGACTCAGGAACGGTTCTTC
.	TRBJ2-3	TRBV7-9	.	CAGQSAGSRDTQYF	TGTGCCGGACAATCTGCGGGGAGTAGAGATACGCAGTATTTT
.	TRBJ1-5	TRBV4-3	.	CASSQVRGRNQPQHF	TGCGCCAGCAGCCAGGTGCGGGGCCGCAATCAGCCCCAGCATTTT
TRBD2	TRBJ2-7	TRBV12-3/TRBV12-4	.	CASSLTSAYYEQYF	TGTGCCAGCAGTCTAACTAGCGCCTACTACGAGCAGTACTTC
.	TRBJ2-5	TRBV29-1	.	CSVRGETQYF	TGCAGCGTTCGGGGAGAGACCCAGTACTTC
.	TRBJ2-5	TRBV5-5	once	CASSFGQPQETQYF	TGTGCCAGCAGCTTTGGACAGCCCCAAGAGACCCAGTACTTC
TRBD2	TRBJ2-5	TRBV20-1	.	CSARSGGVKETQYF	TGCAGTGCTAGGTCGGGGGGAGTTAAAGAGACCCAGTACTTC
TRBD2	TRBJ2-3	TRBV6-2/TRBV6-3	.	CASSNSGTSGQFTDTQYF	TGTGCCAGCAGCAACTCCGGGACTAGCGGACAATTCACAGATACGCAGTATTTT
TRBD1	TRBJ2-5	TRBV12-3/TRBV12-4	few	CASSKTGGSETQYF	TGTGCCAGCAGCAAGACAGGGGGCTCTGAGACCCAGTACTTC
TRBD1	TRBJ1-4	TRBV4-1	.	CASSRGQGARGEKLFF	TGCGCCAGCAGCCGAGGACAGGGGGCGCGGGGTGAAAAACTGTTTTTT
.	TRBJ2-3	TRBV27	few	CASSRDQGVGTDTQYF	TGTGCCAGCAGTAGAGACCAGGGAGTTGGCACAGATACGCAGTATTTT
.	TRBJ2-3	TRBV21-1	.	CASLLLAGGRTDTQYF	TGTGCCAGCCTCCTACTAGCGGGGGGTCGCACAGATACGCAGTATTTT
TRBD1	TRBJ2-7	TRBV20-1	.	CSASPDRYRGVPYEQYF	TGCAGTGCTAGCCCTGACCGATACAGGGGGGTACCCTACGAGCAGTACTTC